This T cell receptor (beta chain) was captured in a study of blood T cell repertoires in COVID-19 (dated by TCRdb to between 2020 and 2021). Broadly, across the study: The collaborator samples originated in the United States, Italy and Spain and spanned the acute and convalescent phases of COVID-19. HLA class I and class II types, where available, came from metadata supplied by the sample provider rather than from assay-based typing. Sample metadata almost always included a de-identified subject ID, COVID-19 status, age in years and sex. The prospective study material was composed of cDNA or gDNA derived from T cells, B-cell-depleted T cells, or PBMCs. The repertoires were released in a freely available public database intended as a resource for research on the immune response to SARS-CoV-2. Subjects who had been exposed to COVID-19, were actively infected with it, or had recovered from it provided the deeply sampled blood TCRbeta repertoires that made up the dataset. Samples were obtained from the ongoing ImmuneRACE study (first 160 participants) and from approximately 1,200 subjects provided by 6 global collaborators. Overall study results and their limits: Clinical and demographic metadata were provided uncurated, with the amount varying by source and participant.

TCRbeta CDR3 regions were amplified from genomic DNA by means of the immunoSEQ Assay, a bias-controlled multiplex PCR. In the authors' own workflow: Within the assay, amplification of reference gene primers was used to estimate how many nucleated cells each sample contained. To quantify the absolute abundance of each unique TCRbeta CDR3 rearrangement, sequence reads were collapsed and filtered. For each sample, productive Simpson clonality was calculated by taking the square root of Simpson's diversity index across productive rearrangements. TCRdb's version of the immuneACCESS table is confined to in-frame rearrangements and falls short of the full clone set. An unresolved V gene accounts for under half of the shortfall where checked; the remainder is of unknown origin. Clonal size and the V and J genes are those of that table, whereas D and trimming came from the DNA. Recorded for this sample are 120,000 to 150,000 clones; roughly 87% of them occurred a single time. The ten largest account for just under 0.95% of the sample.

Each collaborating institution followed its own protocols to collect whole blood in K2EDTA tubes. For TCRbeta analysis, collaborators shipped samples as frozen whole blood, isolated PBMCs, or DNA extracted from either of those sample types. Between the V and J ends, shortened by 3 bases and 5 bases respectively, the junction contains 10 bases. There are 13 amino acids in the CDR3, from cysteine to phenylalanine inclusive. CDR3 DNA only is kept here, 39 bases in frame from base 1. According to the germline V gene (reference sequence), CDR1 reads LNHNV and CDR2 reads YYDKDF. Turning to this clone: Its antigen is currently not known. No per-base quality is available; no much larger clone lies one base away.

This chain joins TRBV15 to TRBJ1-1, with the D gene too uncertain to name. The receptor comes from a woman aged 45-60 years with acute or convalescent COVID-19. Material for sequencing was peripheral blood. The CDR3 in this case is CATSSHVRTEAFF. The DNA sequence reads TGTGCCACCAGCAGTCACGTACGGACTGAAGCTTTCTTT.